These 21 T cell receptor beta chains share one sample of origin, sequenced in a study of T cell repertoires in cytomegalovirus infection. TCRdb itself ran the reads through MiXCR, one entry per CDR3 protein. The sample lists fewer than 550,000 distinct CDR3 sequences, approximately 32% seen once, with approximately 15% in the top ten. Sequenced material: PBMCs. The receptor set was obtained from a human donor in good health (CMV status not recorded). Some clones in this sample may be carry-over from other donors' samples.

This clonotype occurred many times. The rearrangement joins TRBV7-2 to TRBJ2-6; TRBD2 matches 8 bases. The trim removed 6 bases at V and 8 bases at J, leaving 9 bases unmatched. The CDR3 has 15 amino acids. Germline lookup yields CDR1 SGHTA and CDR2 FQGNSA. CDR3 nucleotides: TGTGCCAGCAGGCCCCCCCGGGGGGGTTCCAACGTCCTGACTTTC. This codes for CASRPPRGGSNVLTF. Combining the CDR3 with reference TRBV7-2 and TRBJ2-6 gives the whole variable domain GAGVSQSPSNKVTEKGKDVELRCDPISGHTALYWYRQSLGQGLEFLIYFQGNSAPDKSGLPSDRFSAERTGGSVSTLTIQRTQQEDSAVYLCASRPPRGGSNVLTFGAGSRLTVL.

This clonotype was observed many times. This chain uses TRBV7-2 with TRBJ1-2; D might be TRBD1 (6 bases). V lost 0 bases, J lost 3 bases, and 8 bases lay in between. The CDR3 sequence is 14 residues long. From germline, CDR1 is SGHTA and CDR2 FQGNSA. CDR3 in DNA: TGTGCCAGCAGCTTAGCTAGGACAGACTATGGCTACACCTTC. This codes for CASSLARTDYGYTF.

V and J are TRBV4-1 and TRBJ2-2; possibly TRBD1 for D (5 bases). Germline V gene data show CDR1 as MGHRA and CDR2 as YSYEKL. The CDR3 is 16 residues long. The V and J ends lost 0 bases and 4 bases respectively, with 12 bases between them. This CDR3 is CASSQEGRVVTGELFF. CDR3 DNA: TGCGCCAGCAGCCAAGAAGGCAGGGTGGTCACCGGGGAGCTGTTTTTT.

This clonotype was detected a few times. This chain uses TRBV7-9 with TRBJ1-2; D not certain. The germline V and J ends were trimmed by 5 bases and 8 bases, with 15 bases remaining between them. Germline V gene lookup returns CDR1 SEHNR and CDR2 FQNEAQ (reference sequence). CDR3 length equals 13 residues. CDR3 residues: CASSPITVNGYTF. The CDR3 region has the DNA TGTGCCAGCAGCCCAATTACAGTAAACGGCTACACCTTC. Full variable domain (missing parts from reference TRBV7-9 and TRBJ1-2): DTGVSQNPRHKITKRGQNVTFRCDPISEHNRLYWYRQTLGQGPEFLTYFQNEAQLEKSRLLSDRFSAERPKGSFSTLEIQRTEQGDSAMYLCASSPITVNGYTFGSGTRLTVV.

The table lists this clonotype with many counts. V and J are TRBV7-2 and TRBJ2-7, with 9 bases matching TRBD1. Germline CDR1 and CDR2: SGHTA and FQGNSA. J was trimmed by 2 bases and V by 6 bases; bases with no gene match: 11. The CDR3 spans 16 residues. The CDR3 nucleotides are TGTGCCAGCAGATCAAGTGGGACAGGGACTACCTACGAGCAGTACTTC. It specifies CASRSSGTGTTYEQYF.

This clonotype appeared a few times. V usage is TRBV14 and J usage is TRBJ1-6; D remains ambiguous. Trimming removed 2 bases from V and 6 bases from J, with 11 bases in between. Germline V gives CDR1 SGHDN, CDR2 FVKESK. This CDR3 comprises 15 residues. CDR3 DNA sequence: TGTGCCAGCAGCCAACGGCAGACCCTTAATTCACCCCTCCACTTT. Protein product: CASSQRQTLNSPLHF.

The gene calls are TRBV6-2 or TRBV6-3 and TRBJ2-3; D is perhaps TRBD2 (5 bases). The CDR3 is 15 amino acids. V dropped 4 bases and J dropped 4 bases, with 15 bases sitting between them. Germline CDR1 and CDR2: MNHEY and SVGEGT. The DNA for the CDR3 is TGTGCCAGCAGTTCTGGCGGGCAAGTCTCAGATACGCAGTATTTT. It codes for CASSSGGQVSDTQYF.

The rearrangement joins TRBV7-2 to TRBJ2-7; 7 bases are shared with TRBD2. Per the germline V gene, CDR1 is SGHTA and CDR2 is FQGNSA. The length of the CDR3 is 14 residues. Germline trimming cut 3 bases from V and 7 bases from J; bases unmatched to any gene: 9. DNA of the CDR3: TGTGCCAGCAGCTTGGGGGGAGGCGGGGGTGAGCAGTACTTC. This gives the protein CASSLGGGGGEQYF.

As concerns this clonotype: A read error is possible here, since a much larger clone lies one base away. The rearrangement uses TRBV12-3 or TRBV12-4 and TRBJ2-7, with 13 bases matching TRBD2. V dropped 5 bases and J dropped 3; count of bases not matched to a gene: 7. This CDR3 spans 16 amino acids. The CDR3 sequence is CASSLGTSGINYEQYF. The DNA of the CDR3 is TGTGCCAGCAGTCTTGGGACTAGCGGGATTAACTACGAGCAGTACTTC.

This clonotype appeared many times. The rearrangement links TRBV6-1 to TRBJ2-7; 9 bases are shared with TRBD1. The germline V gene has CDR1 MNHNS and CDR2 SASEGT. This CDR3 is 15 amino acids long. V gave up 4 bases and J gave up 4 bases; unmatched junction bases: 8. CDR3: CASSALGQGSYEQYF. The CDR3 DNA is TGTGCCAGCAGTGCCTTAGGACAGGGGTCATACGAGCAGTACTTC.

As for this clonotype: This may come from a read error, since a much larger clone is one base off. The chain couples TRBV7-9 to TRBJ1-4; no clear D. The CDR3 totals 14 residues. From germline, CDR1 is SEHNR and CDR2 FQNEAQ (reference sequence). The CDR3 DNA reads TGTGCCAGCATCTTAGTCGGGACTAATGAAAAACTGTTTTTT. It yields the protein CASILVGTNEKLFF. The entire variable domain, with the rest obtained from reference TRBV7-9 and TRBJ1-4, is as follows: DTGVSQNPRHKITKRGQNVTFRCDPISEHNRLYWYRQTLGQGPEFLTYFQNEAQLEKSRLLSDRFSAERPKGSFSTLEIQRTEQGDSAMYLCASILVGTNEKLFFGSGTQLSVL.

This clonotype has more than one count but fewer than ten. The chain recombines TRBV4-2 with TRBJ1-1, with TRBD1 matching over 7 bases. The CDR3 length is 16 residues. Looked up from germline, CDR1 is LGHNA and CDR2 is YNFKEQ. V trimming: 0 bases; J trimming: 7 bases; junction bases outside the gene matches: 11. The CDR3: CASSQESTGATYEAFF. DNA for the CDR3: TGTGCCAGCAGCCAAGAGTCAACAGGGGCCACGTATGAAGCTTTCTTT.

This clonotype was found many times. The chain couples TRBV7-2 to TRBJ1-1; D may be TRBD1 (6 bases). The CDR3 consists of 16 residues. Germline V lookup: CDR1 SGHTA, CDR2 FQGNSA. The ends were cut back, 5 bases at V and 0 bases at J, with 16 bases in the middle. In DNA, the CDR3 is TGTGCCAGCAGCCCAGGGGCGGGGCTCATGAACACTGAAGCTTTCTTT. It codes for CASSPGAGLMNTEAFF.

Turning to this clonotype: A read error may account for a junction end that differs from germline. The V call is TRBV4-3, the J call TRBJ1-1, with 8 bases aligning to TRBD1. The CDR3 totals 15 residues. Per germline, CDR1 LGHNA and CDR2 YSLEER. This chain's CDR3 is CASSQGDRMNTEALF. CDR3 bases: TGCGCCAGCAGCCAAGGGGACAGGATGAACACTGAAGCTTTGTTT.

This clonotype turned up a few times. The V call is TRBV6-5, the J call TRBJ2-7; TRBD1 agrees at 7 bases. Germline V CDR1 and CDR2: MNHEY, SVGAGI. The V and J ends lost 5 bases and 6 bases, in that order; junction bases with no gene match: 10. The CDR3 has 14 amino acids. CDR3 nucleotides: TGTGCCAGCAGTCGACAGGGCAGGCTTAGCGAGCAGTACTTC. Translation gives CASSRQGRLSEQYF.

The DNA for the CDR3 is TGTGCCAGCAGCTACCTTGGGGGTGGCGGTGGCTACACCTTC. Protein: CASSYLGGGGGYTF. The V and J genes are TRBV7-2 and TRBJ1-2, with a possible D match to TRBD1 (5 bases). Trimming took off 4 bases at V and 7 bases at J, with 16 bases between the two ends. From germline, CDR1 is SGHTA and CDR2 FQGNSA. The CDR3 length is 14 residues.

V usage is TRBV5-5 and J usage is TRBJ2-2; TRBD1 aligns across 7 bases. Germline lookup yields CDR1 SGHKS and CDR2 YYEKEE (reference sequence). V trimming: 6 bases; J trimming: 1 base; junction bases outside the gene matches: 3. The CDR3 runs to 14 residues. The CDR3 protein is CASTQGVNTGELFF. The CDR3 DNA reads as TGTGCCAGCACCCAGGGGGTGAACACCGGGGAGCTGTTTTTT.

This clonotype has just a few counts. J is TRBJ1-1 and V is TRBV6-5; D not resolved. Germline assignment: CDR1 MNHEY and CDR2 SVGAGI. The CDR3 length is 16 residues. Trimming shortened V by 0 bases and J by 0 bases, and 11 bases separated the two germline ends. CDR3 sequence reads: CASSYSSQTMNTEAFF. Written as DNA, the CDR3 is TGTGCCAGCAGTTACTCGAGCCAAACCATGAACACTGAAGCTTTCTTT.

This clonotype was found a few times. V gene TRBV23-1 combines with J gene TRBJ2-3; 8 positions match TRBD1. TRBV23-1 is placed among ORFs of uncertain function. V trimming: 0 bases; J trimming: 1 base; junction bases outside the gene matches: 3. The CDR3 is made up of 16 amino acids. CDR3 sequence reads: CASSQSEDRGTDTQYF. CDR3 DNA: TGCGCCAGCAGTCAATCCGAGGACAGGGGCACAGATACGCAGTATTTT.

This clonotype was found a few times. This rearrangement joins TRBV27 to TRBJ1-2; TRBD1 aligns across 7 bases. J lost 4 bases, V lost 7 bases, and 6 bases had no gene match. The CDR3 extends over 13 amino acids. CDR1 is MNHEY, CDR2 SMNVEV, per germline (reference sequence). The CDR3: CASIGQVVYGYTF. The CDR3 coding sequence is TGTGCCAGCATTGGACAGGTGGTCTATGGCTACACCTTC.

This clonotype appeared a few times. The CDR3 sequence: CASSPMEKAGVIYEQYF. CDR3 coding DNA: TGCGCCAGCAGCCCCATGGAAAAAGCGGGGGTGATCTACGAGCAGTACTTC. The rearrangement joins TRBV4-1 to TRBJ2-7; TRBD2 agrees at 8 bases. CDR1 is MGHRA, CDR2 YSYEKL, per germline. The trim removed 4 bases at V and 3 bases at J, leaving 14 bases unmatched. The CDR3 is 17 residues long.